This T cell receptor beta chain is drawn from a study of spatial heterogeneity in lung cancer. Study-level background: Detected sequences consistently included more beta-chain ones than alpha-chain ones. Regarding the study as a whole: The recorded estimate of tumor T cell coverage is about 7% for alpha chains and 13% for beta chains. Tumoral mutation counts were tracked by counts of expanded intratumoral alpha and beta TCRs.

In TCRdb, the 5' RACE reads were re-called with MiXCR into one record per CDR3 protein. The sample yields about 3,000 distinct CDR3 sequences, 25% to 30% seen once. Germline lookup yields CDR1 MNHNY and CDR2 SVGAGI (reference sequence). With V trimmed by 6 bases and J by 4 bases, 7 bases remained unmatched. CDR3 length equals 15 residues. The table lists this clonotype with a few counts. Its antigen is unknown. Documented time point: sample taken at primary tumor resection. The donor population consisted of about 75 patients with untreated, early-stage non-small cell lung cancer. Unsorted samples of tumor, nontumor lung or frozen PBMC had their whole RNA sequenced.

This material consisted of lung tumor tissue, taken at surgery. V is TRBV6-6 and J is TRBJ1-5; 9 nucleotides agree with TRBD1. The clonotype was recovered from a female donor with early-stage non-small cell lung cancer. The CDR3 protein is CASSKGQGGNQPQHF. Written as DNA, the CDR3 is TGTGCCAGCAGCAAGGGACAGGGCGGAAATCAGCCCCAGCATTTT.